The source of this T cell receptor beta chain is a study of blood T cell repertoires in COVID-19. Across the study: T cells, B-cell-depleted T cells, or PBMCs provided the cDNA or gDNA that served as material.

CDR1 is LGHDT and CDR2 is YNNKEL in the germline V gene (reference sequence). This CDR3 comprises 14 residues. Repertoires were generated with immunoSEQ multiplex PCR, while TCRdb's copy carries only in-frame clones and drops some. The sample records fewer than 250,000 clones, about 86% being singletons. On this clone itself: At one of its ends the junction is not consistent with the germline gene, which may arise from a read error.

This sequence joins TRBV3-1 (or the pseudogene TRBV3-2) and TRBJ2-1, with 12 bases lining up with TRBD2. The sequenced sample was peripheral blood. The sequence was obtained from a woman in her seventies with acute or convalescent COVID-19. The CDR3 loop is CASSQPSGGARAVF. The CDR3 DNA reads TGTGCCAGCAGCCAACCTAGCGGGGGGGCAAGGGCGGTCTTC.